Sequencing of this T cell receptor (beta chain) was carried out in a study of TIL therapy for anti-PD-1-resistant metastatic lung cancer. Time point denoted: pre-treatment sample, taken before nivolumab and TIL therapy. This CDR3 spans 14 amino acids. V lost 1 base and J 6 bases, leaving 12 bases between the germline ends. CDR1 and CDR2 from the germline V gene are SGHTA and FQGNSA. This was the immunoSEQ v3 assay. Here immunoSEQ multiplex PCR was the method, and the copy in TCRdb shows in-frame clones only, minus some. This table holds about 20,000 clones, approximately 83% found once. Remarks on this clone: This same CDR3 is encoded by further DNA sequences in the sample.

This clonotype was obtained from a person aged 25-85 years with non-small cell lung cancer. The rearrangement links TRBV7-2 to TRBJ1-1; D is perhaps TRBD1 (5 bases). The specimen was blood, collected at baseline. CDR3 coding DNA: TGTGCCAGCAGCTTAGGGGGCGAGACCCCTGAAGCTTTCTTT. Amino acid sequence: CASSLGGETPEAFF.